The 17 T cell receptor beta chains below all came from one sample that was sequenced in a study of blood T cell repertoires in COVID-19. Sequenced by immunoSEQ multiplex PCR; TCRdb stores in-frame clones only, minus some. Among around 61,000 clones, over 85% were seen once, and the ten largest hold less than 1.5%. The sequencing sample was made of peripheral blood. All receptors derive from a man aged 55 to 69 with acute or convalescent COVID-19.

The chain has TRBV10-3 and TRBJ2-1, with TRBD2 matching 11 bases. The germline gives CDR1 ENHRY, CDR2 SYGVKD. The CDR3 covers 17 residues. Trimming at V came to 6 bases and at J to 0 bases, leaving 7 bases not matched to a gene. The CDR3 region is CAIRTSGIGFSYNEQFF. As DNA, the CDR3 is TGTGCCATCAGGACTAGCGGGATTGGGTTCTCCTACAATGAGCAGTTCTTC.

The rearrangement joins TRBV2 to TRBJ1-6, with D possibly being TRBD1 (6 bases). The CDR3 sequence is 15 residues long. V was clipped by 5 bases and J by 5 bases, with 13 bases between them. In germline, CDR1 is SNHLY, CDR2 FYNNEI. The CDR3 loop is CASSWGPYNNSPLHF. In nucleotides, the CDR3 is TGTGCCAGCAGTTGGGGGCCTTACAATAATTCACCCCTCCACTTT. Full variable domain (outside the CDR3, taken from reference TRBV2 and TRBJ1-6): EPEVTQTPSHQVTQMGQEVILRCVPISNHLYFYWYRQILGQKVEFLVSFYNNEISEKSEIFDDQFSVERPDGSNFTLKIRSTKLEDSAMYFCASSWGPYNNSPLHFGNGTRLTVT.

The chain is built from TRBV19 and TRBJ1-1; D is unclear. CDR1 is LNHDA, CDR2 SQIVND, per germline (reference sequence). Trimming cost V 3 bases and J 0 bases, with 8 bases left between them. The CDR3 contains 14 residues. DNA of the CDR3: TGTGCCAGTAGTATGAGGGTAGTGAACACTGAAGCTTTCTTT. It specifies CASSMRVVNTEAFF.

The V and J genes are TRBV4-1 and TRBJ1-4; D gene uncertain. The CDR3 sequence is 17 residues long. V shed 0 bases and J shed 8 bases, with 19 bases lying between them. Germline assignment: CDR1 MGHRA and CDR2 YSYEKL. CDR3 amino acids: CASSQESRGGFGEKLFF. CDR3 nucleotides: TGCGCCAGCAGCCAAGAGTCTAGAGGAGGTTTCGGGGAAAAACTGTTTTTT.

The chain joins TRBV18 to TRBJ1-3; 9 nucleotides match TRBD1. The V gene's germline CDR1 is KGHSH and CDR2 LQKENI. The CDR3 length is 18 residues. With 1 base clipped from V and 1 base from J, the junction kept 8 bases outside the gene matches. The CDR3 bases are TGTGCCAGCTCACCACGGGGGACAGGGAATCAATCTGGAAACACCATATATTTT. Amino acid sequence: CASSPRGTGNQSGNTIYF. Full variable domain (outside the CDR3, taken from reference TRBV18 and TRBJ1-3): NAGVMQNPRHLVRRRGQEARLRCSPMKGHSHVYWYRQLPEEGLKFMVYLQKENIIDESGMPKERFSAEFPKEGPSILRIQQVVRGDSAAYFCASSPRGTGNQSGNTIYFGEGSWLTVV.

This chain links TRBV25-1 with TRBJ1-5, with TRBD1 identical over 8 bases. In germline, CDR1 is MGHDK, CDR2 SYGVNS. The ends lost 2 bases at V and 6 bases at J; junction bases unmatched: 6. There are 15 residues in the CDR3. The CDR3 nucleotides are TGTGCCAGCAGTGAAATGGACAGGGAGGGTCAGCCCCAGCATTTT. It codes for CASSEMDREGQPQHF.

This clone was recorded only once. The chain carries TRBV5-1 and TRBJ1-1; maybe TRBD1 (6 bases). The length of the CDR3 is 16 residues. Germline V CDR1 and CDR2: SGHRS, YFSETQ. Trimming pared 0 bases from V and 1 base from J, leaving 13 bases between. The CDR3 reads CASSLEGVGRNTEAFF. As DNA, the CDR3 is TGCGCCAGCAGCTTGGAGGGGGTGGGCAGGAACACTGAAGCTTTCTTT.

The gene calls are TRBV19 and TRBJ1-4; perhaps TRBD1 as D (5 bases). The CDR3 totals 14 residues. Germline values: CDR1 LNHDA, CDR2 SQIVND (reference sequence). The V gene lost 7 bases and the J gene lost 7 bases, with 16 bases spanning the gap. As DNA, the CDR3 is TGTGCCAGTACCCCCCTATCGGGGGGTGAAAAACTGTTTTTT. Translating gives CASTPLSGGEKLFF.

The chain has TRBV30 and TRBJ1-1; D not certain. CDR1 and CDR2 from the germline V gene are GTSNPN and SVGIG (reference sequence). V was shortened by 5 bases and J by 3 bases, with 13 bases between the two germline ends. The CDR3 is 13 amino acids. CDR3 region: CAWLAGFDTEAFF. CDR3 nucleotide sequence: TGTGCCTGGCTAGCGGGGTTTGACACTGAAGCTTTCTTT.

This chain connects TRBV3-1 (or the pseudogene TRBV3-2) to TRBJ1-1; no firm D call. The CDR3 length is 12 residues. Trimming took 5 bases from V and 3 from J, leaving 7 bases between them. Germline CDR1 LGHDT, CDR2 YNNKEL (reference sequence). The DNA for the CDR3 is TGTGCCAGCAGCATCAGTTACACTGAAGCTTTCTTT. Its protein product is CASSISYTEAFF.

The V call is TRBV29-1, the J call TRBJ2-7; possible D gene TRBD1, 6 bases. The germline CDR1 and CDR2 sequences are SQVTM and ANQGSEA. The ends were cut back, 0 bases at V and 4 bases at J, with 7 bases in the middle. The CDR3 has 12 residues. DNA for the CDR3: TGCAGCGTTGAAGACGACAGGTACGAGCAGTACTTC. Translation gives CSVEDDRYEQYF.

This chain links TRBV29-1 with TRBJ1-2; a weak D match, TRBD1 (6 bases). The CDR3 runs 11 residues. Trimming pared 6 bases from V and 4 bases from J, leaving 9 bases between. Looked up from germline, CDR1 is SQVTM and CDR2 is ANQGSEA. The CDR3 region has the DNA TGCAGCGTGGAGACAGGCTATGGCTACACCTTC. Residues: CSVETGYGYTF.

The genes are TRBV7-9 and TRBJ2-7; 10 positions agree with TRBD1. Germline V gene sequence: CDR1 SEHNR, CDR2 FQNEAQ (reference sequence). The length of the CDR3 is 15 residues. Trimming at V came to 5 bases and at J to 3 bases, leaving 7 bases not matched to a gene. As DNA, the CDR3 is TGTGCCAGCAGCCTCCGGGACAGGGGTATCTACGAGCAGTACTTC. Its protein product is CASSLRDRGIYEQYF.

The chain combines TRBV3-1 (or the pseudogene TRBV3-2) with TRBJ1-3; 11 nucleotides align to TRBD1. The trim removed 8 bases at V and 4 bases at J, leaving 4 bases unmatched. The CDR3 sequence is 14 residues long. The V gene's germline CDR1 is LGHDT and CDR2 YNNKEL (reference sequence). The CDR3 is CASGTGGWGNTIYF. The DNA of the CDR3 is TGTGCCAGCGGGACAGGGGGTTGGGGAAACACCATATATTTT.

This chain joins TRBV7-9 and TRBJ2-5, with 8 bases fitting TRBD1. Germline V gene sequence: CDR1 SEHNR, CDR2 FQNEAQ (reference sequence). With V trimmed by 3 bases and J by 3 bases, 6 bases remained unmatched. The CDR3 is 15 residues long. CDR3 in amino acids: CASSFMGQAKETQYF. The CDR3 DNA is TGTGCCAGCAGCTTCATGGGACAGGCTAAAGAGACCCAGTACTTC.

The chain has TRBV13 and TRBJ1-1; D not certain. CDR1 is PRHDT, CDR2 FYEKMQ, per germline (reference sequence). V was clipped by 0 bases and J by 7 bases, with 6 bases between them. There are 12 residues in the CDR3. CDR3 coding DNA: TGTGCCAGCAGCTTAGGCCGGGGTGAAGCTTTCTTT. Protein: CASSLGRGEAFF.

The V and J genes are TRBV6-1 and TRBJ2-1; TRBD1 matches at 7 bases. The CDR3 runs 19 residues. CDR1 is MNHNS and CDR2 is SASEGT in the germline V gene. V was pared by 1 base and J by 5 bases, with 17 bases of the junction left unmatched. CDR3 sequence (DNA): TGTGCCAGCAGTGAAGAGACAGGGCCCGTTGTAAAACCCCACAATGAGCAGTTCTTC. Translating it yields CASSEETGPVVKPHNEQFF.